This entry lists 27 T cell receptor beta chains sequenced from one sample in a study of cytomegalovirus exposure and HLA in healthy donors. It was with 60 Vbeta and 13 Jbeta primers that the PCR ran. Profiling relied on immunoSEQ multiplex PCR, and the TCRdb table lists in-frame clones only, not all of them. The sample carries 90,000 to 150,000 clones, around 70% recorded once. Sample: PBMCs. These receptor sequences come from a woman aged 40 to 49 in good health and CMV-seronegative.

About this clone itself: No conserved phenylalanine or tryptophan ends this CDR3, so it is likely a read error. The chain combines TRBV4-2 with TRBJ2-7, with D possibly TRBD2 on 7 matching bases. V dropped 3 bases and J dropped 2 bases, with 23 bases sitting between them. Germline values: CDR1 LGHNA, CDR2 YNFKEQ. The CDR3 loop spans 18 amino acids. The CDR3 loop is CASSQDSVSAGATYEQYL. In DNA, the CDR3 is TGTGCCAGCAGCCAGGACTCCGTATCCGCGGGGGCTACCTACGAGCAGTACCTC.

The rearrangement links TRBV9 to TRBJ2-3, with 7 nucleotides matching TRBD2. There are 16 residues in the CDR3. The trim removed 0 bases at V and 2 bases at J, leaving 6 bases unmatched. The germline V gene encodes CDR1 SGDLS and CDR2 YYNGEE. The CDR3 loop is CASSVDGAGATDTQYF. The CDR3 DNA sequence: TGTGCCAGCAGCGTAGACGGGGCGGGAGCCACAGATACGCAGTATTTT.

The chain links TRBV4-2 to TRBJ2-3; perhaps TRBD2 as D (6 bases). The CDR3 sequence is 17 residues long. The V gene's germline CDR1 is LGHNA and CDR2 YNFKEQ. Trimming removed 0 bases at V and 3 bases at J, with 16 bases between. The CDR3 nucleotides read TGTGCCAGCAGCCAAGACTCCCTTTTTGGGGGGACAGATACGCAGTATTTT. Protein: CASSQDSLFGGTDTQYF.

The CDR3 spells CASSESGLAGADTQYF. DNA of the CDR3: TGTGCCAGCAGTGAAAGCGGGCTAGCGGGGGCAGATACGCAGTATTTT. V usage is TRBV6-4 and J usage is TRBJ2-3; TRBD2 matches 10 bases. The CDR3 is 16 residues long. Germline assignment: CDR1 MRHNA and CDR2 SNTAGT. The trim removed 3 bases at V and 4 bases at J, leaving 7 bases unmatched.

The chain combines TRBV5-1 with TRBJ2-3; 7 nucleotides line up with TRBD1. With V trimmed by 4 bases and J by 3 bases, 8 bases remained unmatched. Germline V gene lookup returns CDR1 SGHRS and CDR2 YFSETQ. The CDR3 sequence is 15 residues long. The CDR3 sequence is CASSPTGTVTDTQYF. Here the CDR3 DNA reads TGCGCCAGCAGCCCAACCGGGACAGTGACAGATACGCAGTATTTT.

The rearrangement joins TRBV11-2 to TRBJ1-2; possible D gene TRBD1, 5 bases. Germline lookup yields CDR1 SGHAT and CDR2 FQNNGV. The V gene lost 1 base and the J gene lost 4 bases, with 13 bases spanning the gap. This CDR3 has 15 residues. CDR3 loop: CASSLAGGLGYGYTF. The CDR3 DNA is TGTGCCAGCAGCTTAGCCGGGGGACTTGGCTATGGCTACACCTTC.

V gene TRBV19 combines with J gene TRBJ1-3; D gene ambiguous. This CDR3 region has 13 residues. V shed 7 bases and J shed 0 bases, with 7 bases lying between them. Germline V gene sequence: CDR1 LNHDA, CDR2 SQIVND (reference sequence). In DNA form, the CDR3 reads TGTGCCAGTACTGTACTCTCTGGAAACACCATATATTTT. As protein: CASTVLSGNTIYF.

The chain has TRBV25-1 and TRBJ1-1; 8 bases agree with TRBD1. Losses at the gene ends were 6 bases for V and 7 bases for J; bases not matched to a gene: 13. The CDR3 length is 15 residues. From germline, CDR1 is MGHDK and CDR2 SYGVNS. The CDR3 reads CASRTLTGGRNEAFF. DNA of the CDR3: TGTGCCAGCAGAACCCTAACAGGGGGTCGGAATGAAGCTTTCTTT.

This clone came up a few times. The gene calls are TRBV6-6 and TRBJ1-4, with TRBD1 matching over 9 bases. In germline, CDR1 is MNHNY, CDR2 SVGAGI (reference sequence). CDR3 size: 16 residues. Losses at the gene ends were 5 bases for V and 7 bases for J; bases not matched to a gene: 11. The CDR3 DNA reads TGTGCCAGCAGTGCCCAACAGGGGGCAATAGGTGAAAAACTGTTTTTT. It encodes CASSAQQGAIGEKLFF.

The chain uses TRBV10-3 and TRBJ2-3; 10 bases are shared with TRBD1. The CDR3 consists of 13 residues. J gave up 4 bases and V 9 bases, and 4 bases lay outside the gene matches. The germline gives CDR1 ENHRY, CDR2 SYGVKD. The CDR3 reads CAIGQGDSDTQYF. The CDR3 coding sequence is TGTGCCATTGGACAGGGGGACTCAGATACGCAGTATTTT.

The chain couples TRBV5-6 to TRBJ2-7, with TRBD2 as a possible D gene (6 bases). CDR3 length: 18 residues. CDR1 is SGHDT and CDR2 is YYEEEE in the germline V gene. With 1 base removed from V and 6 bases from J, the gap between germline ends came to 26 bases. The CDR3, as DNA: TGTGCCAGCAGCTTGTGGCTAGCGAGAGGAGGGCTCCGGTCCGAGCAGTACTTC. It codes for CASSLWLARGGLRSEQYF. The complete variable domain, with remaining parts taken from reference TRBV5-6 and TRBJ2-7, reads DAGVTQSPTHLIKTRGQQVTLRCSPKSGHDTVSWYQQALGQGPQFIFQYYEEEERQRGNFPDRFSGHQFPNYSSELNVNALLLGDSALYLCASSLWLARGGLRSEQYFGPGTRLTVT.

In regard to this clone: Within the sample, other DNA sequences also encode this same CDR3. CDR3 protein: CASSLGLAGEVDTQYF. CDR3 nucleotide sequence: TGTGCCAGCAGCTTAGGTCTAGCGGGGGAGGTGGATACGCAGTATTTT. The genes are TRBV7-3 and TRBJ2-3, with 10 bases fitting TRBD2. In germline, CDR1 is SGHTA, CDR2 FQGTGA. V was pared by 2 bases and J by 6 bases, with 8 bases of the junction left unmatched. This CDR3 region has 16 residues.

This chain links TRBV6-6 with TRBJ2-2; maybe TRBD1 (5 bases). Trimming removed 4 bases from V and 4 bases from J, with 10 bases in between. The CDR3 covers 14 residues. The germline gives CDR1 MNHNY, CDR2 SVGAGI (reference sequence). The CDR3 loop reads CASSWQGGTGELFF. The CDR3 nucleotides are TGTGCCAGCAGTTGGCAGGGTGGCACCGGGGAGCTGTTTTTT.

V is TRBV29-1 and J is TRBJ1-2; unclear D gene. Germline CDR1 reads SQVTM; CDR2 reads ANQGSEA. CDR3 size: 9 residues. Trimming left V 6 bases short and J 8 bases short, with 7 bases between. This chain's CDR3 is CSVLEGYTF. The CDR3 DNA reads as TGCAGCGTCCTAGAGGGCTACACCTTC.

As concerns this clone: This sample includes further DNA sequences coding for the same CDR3. The rearrangement joins TRBV7-2 to TRBJ1-1; D may be TRBD1 (6 bases). Germline-derived CDR1 and CDR2 are SGHTA and FQGNSA. V was shortened by 1 base and J by 8 bases, with 11 bases between the two germline ends. The length of the CDR3 is 13 residues. CDR3 region: CASSLGVDREAFF. The CDR3 region has the DNA TGTGCCAGCAGCTTAGGTGTAGACAGGGAAGCTTTCTTT.

J is TRBJ2-7 and V is TRBV28, with 15 bases lining up with TRBD2. The trim removed 6 bases at V and 7 bases at J, leaving 7 bases unmatched. CDR1 is MDHEN, CDR2 SYDVKM, per germline. The CDR3 extends over 15 amino acids. The CDR3 loop reads CASSLGTSGRREQYF. The CDR3 nucleotides read TGTGCCAGCAGCCTCGGGACTAGCGGGAGGCGGGAGCAGTACTTC.

This chain links TRBV28 with TRBJ2-5, with D perhaps matching TRBD1 (6 bases). Matching the DNA end better, TRBJ2-7 makes the J call doubtful. This CDR3 has 15 residues. Germline assignment: CDR1 MDHEN and CDR2 SYDVKM. The CDR3: CASRSQGASSYEQYF. In DNA, the CDR3 is TGTGCCAGCAGATCACAGGGTGCCAGCTCCTACGAGCAGTACTTC.

V usage is TRBV28 and J usage is TRBJ1-4; D is undetermined. Germline CDR1 is MDHEN and CDR2 is SYDVKM. The CDR3 contains 16 residues. Trimming took 4 bases from V and 0 from J, leaving 12 bases between them. The CDR3 DNA reads TGTGCCAGCAGTTCCCGTCCTACGGCAACTAATGAAAAACTGTTTTTT. Its protein is CASSSRPTATNEKLFF.

A note on this clone: The junction departs from germline at one end; a sequencing error may be responsible. V and J are TRBV6-1 and TRBJ2-1; TRBD1 matches 11 bases. The CDR3 contains 16 residues. CDR1 and CDR2 (germline): MNHNS, SASEGT. CDR3 coding DNA: TGTGCCAGCGGTGAAGCGGGGGACAGGGGGTTCGGGGAGCAGTTCTTC. It encodes CASGEAGDRGFGEQFF.

This chain joins TRBV7-9 and TRBJ2-5; D ambiguous. Looked up from germline, CDR1 is SEHNR and CDR2 is FQNEAQ (reference sequence). CDR3 size: 15 residues. Trimming removed 5 bases from V and 1 base from J, with 14 bases in between. In DNA, the CDR3 is TGTGCCAGCAGCCCCAAGTCGCGGATCCAAGAGACCCAGTACTTC. Protein sequence: CASSPKSRIQETQYF.

Only one count was recorded for this clone. Its ends do not fully match the called genes, so a read error is possible. The chain links TRBV6-1 to TRBJ1-2; 7 nucleotides align to TRBD1. This CDR3 is built from 14 residues. From germline, CDR1 is MNHNS and CDR2 SASEGT. The CDR3 coding sequence is TGTGCCAGCAGTGATAATAACAGGGGCCTCGACTCGCTTTGG. Translating gives CASSDNNRGLDSLW.

The chain is built from TRBV27 and TRBJ2-1; D may be TRBD1 (6 bases). With 4 bases removed from V and 4 bases from J, the gap between germline ends came to 11 bases. Germline V lookup: CDR1 MNHEY, CDR2 SMNVEV (reference sequence). CDR3 length: 14 residues. DNA for the CDR3: TGTGCCAGCAGTTCAGGGGCCATATACAATGAGCAGTTCTTC. Translated: CASSSGAIYNEQFF.

There are a few counts of this clone. The chain uses TRBV5-1 and TRBJ2-1, with 10 bases lining up with TRBD1. Trimming took 4 bases from V and 6 from J; bases not matched to a gene: 4. This CDR3 comprises 14 residues. CDR1 SGHRS and CDR2 YFSETQ come from the germline V gene. The CDR3 coding sequence is TGCGCCAGCAGCCAGGGGACAGGGGTCAATGAGCAGTTCTTC. Translating gives CASSQGTGVNEQFF. The whole variable domain, remainder taken from reference TRBV5-1 and TRBJ2-1, is KAGVTQTPRYLIKTRGQQVTLSCSPISGHRSVSWYQQTPGQGLQFLFEYFSETQRNKGNFPGRFSGRQFSNSRSEMNVSTLELGDSALYLCASSQGTGVNEQFFGPGTRLTVL.

The chain couples TRBV5-1 to TRBJ2-1; 8 bases match TRBD1. The CDR3 consists of 16 residues. CDR1 and CDR2 from the germline V gene are SGHRS and YFSETQ. V dropped 4 bases and J dropped 1; count of bases not matched to a gene: 7. The CDR3 is CASSPQGARSYNEQFF. CDR3 nucleotide sequence: TGCGCCAGCAGCCCTCAGGGGGCGAGATCCTACAATGAGCAGTTCTTC.

The chain has TRBV7-8 and TRBJ1-2; 9 nucleotides match TRBD1. The trim removed 11 bases at V and 6 bases at J, leaving 7 bases unmatched. Germline CDR1 and CDR2: SGHVS and FQNEAQ. The CDR3 consists of 12 residues. CDR3: CAFGTGSNGYTF. In nucleotides, the CDR3 is TGTGCCTTCGGGACAGGGAGTAATGGCTACACCTTC.

This clone was found once. V is TRBV7-2 and J is TRBJ1-4; possibly TRBD1 for D (5 bases). This CDR3 region has 16 residues. From germline, CDR1 is SGHTA and CDR2 FQGNSA. The V gene lost 5 bases and the J gene lost 10 bases, with 23 bases spanning the gap. The CDR3, as DNA: TGTGCCAGCAGCCCAAGTAGTGGGGAGGGGTGGGGAAAACTGTTTTTT. This codes for CASSPSSGEGWGKLFF.

The V call is TRBV5-1, the J call TRBJ1-2, with D possibly being TRBD1 (6 bases). The V end lost 4 bases, the J end lost 5 bases, and 15 bases lay between the germline ends. The germline CDR1 and CDR2 sequences are SGHRS and YFSETQ. The CDR3 spans 14 residues. The CDR3 is CASSRTGTSYGYTF. CDR3 DNA sequence: TGCGCCAGCAGCCGCACCGGGACATCGTATGGCTACACCTTC.